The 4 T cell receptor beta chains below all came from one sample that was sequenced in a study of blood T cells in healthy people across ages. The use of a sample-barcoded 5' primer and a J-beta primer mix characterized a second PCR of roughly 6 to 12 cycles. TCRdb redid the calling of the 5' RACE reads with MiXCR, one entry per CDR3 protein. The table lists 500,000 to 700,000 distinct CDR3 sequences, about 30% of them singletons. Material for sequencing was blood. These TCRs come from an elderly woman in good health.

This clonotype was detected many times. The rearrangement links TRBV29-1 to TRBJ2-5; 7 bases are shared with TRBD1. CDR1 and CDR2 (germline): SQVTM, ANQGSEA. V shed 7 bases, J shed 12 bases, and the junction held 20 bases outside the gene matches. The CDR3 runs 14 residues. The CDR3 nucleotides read TGCAGCGCTTGGACCGGGACAGCCAACTCGATTGAGTACTTC. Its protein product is CSAWTGTANSIEYF.

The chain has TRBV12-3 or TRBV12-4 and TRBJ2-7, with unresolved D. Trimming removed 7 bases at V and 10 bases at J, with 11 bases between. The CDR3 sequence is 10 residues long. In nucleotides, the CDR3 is TGTGCCAGCACCACGGTACCCCAGTACTTC. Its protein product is CASTTVPQYF.

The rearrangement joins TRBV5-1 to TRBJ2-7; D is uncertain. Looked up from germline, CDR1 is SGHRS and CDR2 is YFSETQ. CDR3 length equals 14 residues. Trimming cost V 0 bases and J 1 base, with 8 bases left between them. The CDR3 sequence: CASSLVGLSYEQYF. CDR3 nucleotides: TGCGCCAGCAGCTTGGTGGGGTTATCCTACGAGCAGTACTTC.

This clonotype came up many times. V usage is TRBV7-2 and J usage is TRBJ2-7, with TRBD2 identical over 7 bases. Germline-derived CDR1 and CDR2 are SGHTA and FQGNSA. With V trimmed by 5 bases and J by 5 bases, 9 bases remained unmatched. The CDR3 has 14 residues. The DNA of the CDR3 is TGTGCCAGCAGCCCCTCGGGGGGAAGGGACGAGCAGTACTTC. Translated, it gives CASSPSGGRDEQYF.